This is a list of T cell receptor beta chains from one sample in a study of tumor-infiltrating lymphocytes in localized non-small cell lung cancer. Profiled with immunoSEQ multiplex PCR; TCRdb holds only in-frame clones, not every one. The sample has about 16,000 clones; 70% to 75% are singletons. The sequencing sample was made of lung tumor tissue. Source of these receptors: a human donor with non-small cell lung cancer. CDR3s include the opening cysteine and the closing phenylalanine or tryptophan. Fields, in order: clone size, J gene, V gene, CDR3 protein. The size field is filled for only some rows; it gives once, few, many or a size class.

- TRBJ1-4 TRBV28 CASSLDGRGEKLFF
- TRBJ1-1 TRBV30 CAWSGGGWTEAFF
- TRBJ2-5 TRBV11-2 CASSSSSGSGETQYF
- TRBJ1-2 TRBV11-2 CASSLDGTNDYGYTF
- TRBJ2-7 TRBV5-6 CASSSKTAYEQYF
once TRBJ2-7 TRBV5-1 CASSGAAFGGEQYF
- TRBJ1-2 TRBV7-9 CASSSIHRAGYGYTF
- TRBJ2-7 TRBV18 CASSPGTGYEQYF
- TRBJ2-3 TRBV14 CASRGTSGGAGDTQYF
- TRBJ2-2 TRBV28 CASQTGENTGELFF
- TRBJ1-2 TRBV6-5 CASSFDRAGQGYTF
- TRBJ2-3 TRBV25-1 CASGQGDPTDTQYF
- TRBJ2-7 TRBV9 CASSVEPKSEQYF
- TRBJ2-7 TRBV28 CASSPPRGGQYF
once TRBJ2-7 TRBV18 CASSPQGGNSYEQYF
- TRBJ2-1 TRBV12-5 CASGLRQGWYNEQFF
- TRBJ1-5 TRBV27 CASSRGHNQPQHF
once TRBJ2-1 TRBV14 CASSQDPGDSYNEQFF
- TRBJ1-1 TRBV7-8 CASSPGQGAFF
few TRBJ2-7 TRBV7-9 CASSLAQDRDDYEQYF
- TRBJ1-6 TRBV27 CASSLYGAAGYNSPLHF
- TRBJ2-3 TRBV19 CASNPDRASTDTQYF
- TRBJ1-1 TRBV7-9 CASRPPLNTEAFF
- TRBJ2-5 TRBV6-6 CASNTGKGQYF
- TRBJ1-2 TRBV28 CASSSYAPRGEGYTF
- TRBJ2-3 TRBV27 CASSTRGLAGVGTDTQYF
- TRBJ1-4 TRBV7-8 CASSPQGTSLEKLFF
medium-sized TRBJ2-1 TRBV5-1 CASSHTSGGTNEQFF
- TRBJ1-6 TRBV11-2 CASSLDRANSPLHF
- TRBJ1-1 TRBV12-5 CASGRESFTEAFF
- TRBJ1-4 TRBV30 CAWSPPGRGEEKLFF
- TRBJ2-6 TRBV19 CASTLVGRTGANVLTF
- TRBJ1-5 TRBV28 CASSYAGGGSNQPQHF
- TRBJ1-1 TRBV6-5 CASSDDTEAFF